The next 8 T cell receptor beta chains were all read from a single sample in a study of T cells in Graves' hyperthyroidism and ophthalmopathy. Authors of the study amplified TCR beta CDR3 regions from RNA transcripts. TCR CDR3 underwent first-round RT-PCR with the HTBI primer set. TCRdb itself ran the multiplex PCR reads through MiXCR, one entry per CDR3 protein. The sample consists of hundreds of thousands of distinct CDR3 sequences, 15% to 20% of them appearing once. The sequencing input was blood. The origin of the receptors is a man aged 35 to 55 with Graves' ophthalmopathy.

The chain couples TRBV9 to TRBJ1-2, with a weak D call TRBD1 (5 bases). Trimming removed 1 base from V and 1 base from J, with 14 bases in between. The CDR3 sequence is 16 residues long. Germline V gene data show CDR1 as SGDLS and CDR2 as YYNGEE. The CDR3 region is CASSVSGMRGNYGYTF. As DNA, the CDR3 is TGTGCCAGCAGCGTAAGCGGGATGAGGGGTAACTATGGCTACACCTTC.

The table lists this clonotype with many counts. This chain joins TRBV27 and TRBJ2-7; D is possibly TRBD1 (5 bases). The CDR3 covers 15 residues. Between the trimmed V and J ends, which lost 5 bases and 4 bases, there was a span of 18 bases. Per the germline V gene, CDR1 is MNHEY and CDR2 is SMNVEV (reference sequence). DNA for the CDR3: TGTGCCAGCAGTCCCCCCGGCAGGGTCAATTACGAGCAGTACTTC. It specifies CASSPPGRVNYEQYF.

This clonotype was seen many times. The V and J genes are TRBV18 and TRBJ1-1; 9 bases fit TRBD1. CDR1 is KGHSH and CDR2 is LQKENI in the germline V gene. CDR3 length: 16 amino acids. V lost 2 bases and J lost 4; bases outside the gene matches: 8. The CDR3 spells CASSPSGQGSGTEAFF. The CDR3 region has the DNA TGTGCCAGCTCACCAAGTGGACAGGGGTCTGGCACTGAAGCTTTCTTT. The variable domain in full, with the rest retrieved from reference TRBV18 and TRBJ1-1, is NAGVMQNPRHLVRRRGQEARLRCSPMKGHSHVYWYRQLPEEGLKFMVYLQKENIIDESGMPKERFSAEFPKEGPSILRIQQVVRGDSAAYFCASSPSGQGSGTEAFFGQGTRLTVV.

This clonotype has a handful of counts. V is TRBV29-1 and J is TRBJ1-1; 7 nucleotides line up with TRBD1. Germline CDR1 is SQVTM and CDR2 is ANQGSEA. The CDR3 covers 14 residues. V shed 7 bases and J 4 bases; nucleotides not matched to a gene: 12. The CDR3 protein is CSGVRGEVGTEAFF. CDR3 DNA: TGCAGCGGTGTCAGGGGGGAGGTGGGCACTGAAGCTTTCTTT.

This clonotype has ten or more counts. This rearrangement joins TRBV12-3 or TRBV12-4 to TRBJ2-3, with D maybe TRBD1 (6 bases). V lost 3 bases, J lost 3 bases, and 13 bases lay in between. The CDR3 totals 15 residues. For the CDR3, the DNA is TGTGCCAGCAGTTTTCCTCCGAGGGGGACAGATACGCAGTATTTT. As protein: CASSFPPRGTDTQYF.

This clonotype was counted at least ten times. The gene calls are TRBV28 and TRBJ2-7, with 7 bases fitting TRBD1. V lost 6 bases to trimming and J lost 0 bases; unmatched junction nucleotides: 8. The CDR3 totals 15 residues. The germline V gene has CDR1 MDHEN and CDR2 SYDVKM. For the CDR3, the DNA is TGTGCCAGCAGGCCTCACAGGGGCTACTCCTACGAGCAGTACTTC. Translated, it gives CASRPHRGYSYEQYF.

Written as DNA, the CDR3 is TGTGCCAGCAGCCTAGTCGGGGGTGAAGCTTTCTTT. This gives the protein CASSLVGGEAFF. The J gene is TRBJ1-1, the V gene TRBV6-1; maybe TRBD1 (5 bases). The germline CDR1 and CDR2 sequences are MNHNS and SASEGT. V was cut by 6 bases and J by 7 bases, with 12 bases left in between. The CDR3 length is 12 residues.

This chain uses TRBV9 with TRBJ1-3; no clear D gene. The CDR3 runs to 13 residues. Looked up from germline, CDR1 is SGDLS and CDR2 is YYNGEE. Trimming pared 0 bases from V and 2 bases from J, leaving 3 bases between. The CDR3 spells CASSVVPGNTIYF. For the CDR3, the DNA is TGTGCCAGCAGCGTAGTGCCTGGAAACACCATATATTTT.